The 2 T cell receptor beta chains reported below all come from one sample, sequenced in a study of graft-versus-host responses after intestinal transplantation. Sequencing was performed with immunoSEQ multiplex PCR; in TCRdb, only in-frame clones are kept and a portion is missing. The sample records about 120,000 clones, roughly 93% being singletons. Their antigen targets remain unknown. This material consisted of unstimulated CD8+ T cells sorted from spleen or lymph node cells, taken before intestinal transplant. The receptors were sampled from a human donor who received an intestinal transplant.

V gene TRBV29-1 combines with J gene TRBJ2-5; tentatively, D is TRBD1 (5 bases). Trimming took off 3 bases at V and 1 base at J, with 9 bases between the two ends. Germline V gene sequence: CDR1 SQVTM, CDR2 ANQGSEA. CDR3 length equals 13 residues. This chain's CDR3 is CSVEGLFQETQYF. For the CDR3, the DNA is TGCAGCGTTGAGGGGCTATTCCAAGAGACCCAGTACTTC.

The V gene is TRBV19, the J gene TRBJ1-6, with D uncertain. This CDR3 comprises 11 residues. Trimming cost V 8 bases and J 10 bases, with 9 bases left between them. Germline CDR1 and CDR2: LNHDA and SQIVND (reference sequence). The CDR3 reads CASVFLSPLHF. The CDR3 coding sequence is TGTGCCAGTGTGTTTTTGTCACCCCTCCACTTT.